These 25 T cell receptor beta chains share one sample of origin, sequenced in a study of T cells in Graves' hyperthyroidism and ophthalmopathy. Amplification of TCR beta CDR3 regions used RNA as the template. HTBI primers drove first-round RT-PCR of the TCR CDR3. TCRdb analysed the multiplex PCR reads with MiXCR anew, one entry per CDR3 protein. The sample contains approximately 210,000 distinct CDR3 sequences, roughly 18% of which appear only once. Sequencing input: blood. The receptors were sampled from a middle-aged man with Graves' hyperthyroidism.

The J gene is TRBJ2-7, the V gene TRBV28; D may be TRBD1 or TRBD2 (6 bases each). The V and J ends lost 6 bases and 6 bases respectively, with 21 bases between them. This CDR3 region has 15 residues. Germline V gene sequence: CDR1 MDHEN, CDR2 SYDVKM. DNA of the CDR3: TGTGCCAGCAGCTCGGGGGCCCCGAGATGGCGCGAGCAGTACTTC. Residues: CASSSGAPRWREQYF.

Turning to this clonotype: One base away lies a much larger clone, so this may be a sequencing read error. V gene TRBV10-2 combines with J gene TRBJ2-7, with TRBD2 matching 7 bases. The CDR3 totals 14 residues. CDR1 is WSHSY and CDR2 is SAAADI in the germline V gene. This chain's CDR3 is CASRPTSSGDERYF. CDR3 nucleotides: TGCGCCAGCCGCCCGACTAGCTCCGGCGACGAGCGGTACTTC.

This chain links TRBV15 with TRBJ2-7; D call uncertain. The V and J ends lost 0 bases and 0 bases respectively, with 6 bases between them. Germline V lookup: CDR1 LNHNV, CDR2 YYDKDF (reference sequence). The CDR3 consists of 14 residues. The CDR3 region has the DNA TGTGCCACCAGCAGAGAAGGCTACTCCTACGAGCAGTACTTC. The encoded protein is CATSREGYSYEQYF.

The J gene is TRBJ2-3, the V gene TRBV10-3, with a weak D call TRBD2 (6 bases). This CDR3 is 12 amino acids long. The ends were cut back, 11 bases at V and 4 bases at J, with 13 bases in the middle. CDR1 ENHRY and CDR2 SYGVKD come from the germline V gene. The CDR3 DNA sequence: TGTGCCGCCGGAGGGGAGGCAGATACGCAGTATTTT. This encodes CAAGGEADTQYF.

This clonotype was seen a few times. The rearrangement links TRBV7-6 to TRBJ1-5; no clear D. V was pared by 5 bases and J by 4 bases, with 9 bases between. CDR1 and CDR2 (germline): SGHVS, FNYEAQ. The CDR3 is 13 residues long. CDR3 amino acids: CASSPERNQPQHF. CDR3 coding DNA: TGTGCCAGCAGCCCTGAGAGGAATCAGCCCCAGCATTTT. Combining the CDR3 with reference TRBV7-6 and TRBJ1-5 gives the whole variable domain GAGVSQSPRYKVTKRGQDVALRCDPISGHVSLYWYRQALGQGPEFLTYFNYEAQQDKSGLPNDRFSAERPEGSISTLTIQRTEQRDSAMYRCASSPERNQPQHFGDGTRLSIL.

The chain has TRBV12-3 or TRBV12-4 and TRBJ2-1; no reliable D call. The CDR3 sequence is 14 residues long. V lost 5 bases to trimming and J lost 8 bases, with 16 bases between them. CDR3 residues: CASSPRFDRHEQFF. For the CDR3, the DNA is TGTGCCAGCAGTCCCCGGTTCGACCGGCATGAGCAGTTCTTC.

This clonotype has at least ten counts. The J gene is TRBJ2-5, the V gene TRBV5-1, with D unresolved. Germline CDR1 reads SGHRS; CDR2 reads YFSETQ. The CDR3 extends over 13 amino acids. Trimming removed 2 bases at V and 1 base at J, with 6 bases between. DNA for the CDR3: TGCGCCAGCAGCTTAACAGCCCAAGAGACCCAGTACTTC. Its protein product is CASSLTAQETQYF.

This clonotype was seen repeatedly, ten times or more. The gene calls are TRBV20-1 and TRBJ1-1; D remains ambiguous. CDR1 is DFQATT, CDR2 SNEGSKA, per germline (reference sequence). The CDR3 has 13 residues. V was shortened by 1 base and J by 3 bases, with 9 bases between the two germline ends. The DNA of the CDR3 is TGCAGTGCTAGAGGGGCCTTGCACACTGAAGCTTTCTTT. This gives the protein CSARGALHTEAFF.

This clonotype has more than one count but fewer than ten. J is TRBJ2-4 and V is TRBV4-3; maybe TRBD2 (6 bases). The ends were cut back, 3 bases at V and 1 base at J, with 10 bases in the middle. Germline V gene lookup returns CDR1 LGHNA and CDR2 YSLEER. CDR3 length: 15 amino acids. The DNA for the CDR3 is TGCGCCAGCAGCCACGGGGGTCTCGCCAAAAACATTCAGTACTTC. Translation gives CASSHGGLAKNIQYF.

This clonotype was observed a few times. This chain links TRBV20-1 with TRBJ2-5; D gene uncertain. V was shortened by 6 bases and J by 2 bases, with 16 bases between the two germline ends. Germline V CDR1 and CDR2: DFQATT, SNEGSKA (reference sequence). CDR3 size: 14 residues. The CDR3 sequence is CSAPPRVTQETQYF. The CDR3 bases are TGCAGTGCGCCCCCACGGGTCACACAAGAGACCCAGTACTTC.

This clonotype was counted many times. The chain joins TRBV6-2 or TRBV6-3 to TRBJ2-3; D is unclear. CDR1 and CDR2 (germline): MNHEY, SVGEGT. The CDR3 is 11 amino acids. V was pared by 4 bases and J by 7 bases, with 6 bases between. CDR3: CASSWQNTQYF. CDR3 DNA sequence: TGTGCCAGCAGTTGGCAGAATACGCAGTATTTT.

About this clonotype itself: A much more abundant neighbour one base away suggests this may be a read error. The rearrangement links TRBV3-1 to TRBJ1-2, with a possible D match to TRBD1 (6 bases). Between the trimmed V and J ends, which lost 3 bases and 10 bases, there was a span of 12 bases. This CDR3 is built from 12 residues. Germline V gene lookup returns CDR1 LGHDT and CDR2 YNNKEL (reference sequence). The CDR3 nucleotides read TGTGCCAGCAGCCATTGGGGGCTTGACTACACCTTC. Protein sequence: CASSHWGLDYTF.

Ten or more counts support this clonotype. The chain has TRBV10-3 and TRBJ1-1; TRBD1 agrees at 9 bases. In germline, CDR1 is ENHRY, CDR2 SYGVKD. The trim removed 11 bases at V and 6 bases at J, leaving 10 bases unmatched. This CDR3 region has 13 residues. This CDR3 reads CASSGTGPPEAFF. For the CDR3, the DNA is TGTGCCTCATCCGGGACAGGGCCCCCTGAAGCTTTCTTT.

The rearrangement links TRBV5-1 to TRBJ2-3; maybe TRBD2 (5 bases). Germline V CDR1 and CDR2: SGHRS, YFSETQ. The CDR3 is 14 amino acids. V lost 2 bases to trimming and J lost 2 bases, with 9 bases between them. The CDR3 DNA follows: TGCGCCAGCAGCTTTAGCGCCCCCACAGATACGCAGTATTTT. As protein: CASSFSAPTDTQYF.

This clonotype was counted ten times or more. The chain is built from TRBV27 and TRBJ2-7; 9 nucleotides match TRBD1. Losses at the gene ends were 4 bases for V and 6 bases for J; bases not matched to a gene: 4. Germline loops: CDR1 MNHEY, CDR2 SMNVEV (reference sequence). The CDR3 spans 13 residues. The DNA of the CDR3 is TGTGCCAGCAGTTGGGACAGGGAAGGCGAGCAGTACTTC. Protein: CASSWDREGEQYF.

This clonotype has ten or more counts. J is TRBJ2-7 and V is TRBV27; 8 nucleotides agree with TRBD1. The CDR3 has 14 residues. V was clipped by 6 bases and J by 3 bases; unmatched bases: 7. Germline values: CDR1 MNHEY, CDR2 SMNVEV (reference sequence). CDR3 in DNA: TGTGCCAGCAGCCTCTCCAGGGGGCTCTACGAGCAGTACTTC. Translation: CASSLSRGLYEQYF.

This clonotype was detected ten times or more. This chain links TRBV3-1 with TRBJ2-7, with TRBD2 matching over 8 bases. This CDR3 contains 13 residues. V dropped 5 bases and J dropped 7; count of bases not matched to a gene: 7. In germline, CDR1 is LGHDT, CDR2 YNNKEL (reference sequence). In DNA, the CDR3 is TGTGCCAGCAGCTGGCCGGGAGGGAGGGAGCAGTACTTC. Translating it yields CASSWPGGREQYF.

At least ten counts were recorded for this clonotype. V usage is TRBV7-8 and J usage is TRBJ2-7, with a weak D call TRBD2 (7 bases). The V end was cut by 5 bases, the J end by 5 bases, with 22 bases between. The V gene's germline CDR1 is SGHVS and CDR2 FQNEAQ. The CDR3 totals 16 residues. CDR3 DNA sequence: TGTGCCAGCAGCCTCCCCACTCTTGGGGGGGCCCACGAGCAGTACTTC. Amino acid sequence: CASSLPTLGGAHEQYF.

V and J are TRBV6-1 and TRBJ2-2, with 7 nucleotides matching TRBD1. The J call may be faulty, since TRBJ1-4 better matches the DNA end. Germline V gene data show CDR1 as MNHNS and CDR2 as SASEGT. The CDR3 loop spans 15 amino acids. As DNA, the CDR3 is TGTGCCAGCTCTCACCTCAGGACAGGAGAAGAAAAACTGTTTTTT. This codes for CASSHLRTGEEKLFF.

V and J are TRBV10-1 and TRBJ1-1; TRBD1 is a possible D gene (5 bases). Germline CDR1 is WNHNN and CDR2 is SYGVQD (reference sequence). With 4 bases removed from V and 5 bases from J, the gap between germline ends came to 14 bases. The CDR3 runs to 14 residues. The CDR3 bases are TGCGCCAGCAGTGGGAATGGGGGTTTTACTGAAGCTTTCTTT. It specifies CASSGNGGFTEAFF.

This clonotype occurred many times. This rearrangement joins TRBV11-2 to TRBJ2-1; D gene ambiguous. Deletions cut 3 bases from V and 10 bases from J, with 10 bases between. The CDR3 loop spans 12 amino acids. CDR1 SGHAT and CDR2 FQNNGV come from the germline V gene. DNA for the CDR3: TGTGCCAGCAGCTTCCAATTTGGCGAGCAGTTCTTC. It translates to CASSFQFGEQFF.

The chain is built from TRBV20-1 and TRBJ2-1, with 7 bases identical to TRBD2. Germline V gene data show CDR1 as DFQATT and CDR2 as SNEGSKA (reference sequence). This CDR3 region has 14 residues. V was clipped by 1 base and J by 5 bases; unmatched bases: 5. The CDR3 here is CSARGSGANNEQFF. Here the CDR3 DNA reads TGCAGTGCTAGAGGAAGCGGGGCCAACAATGAGCAGTTCTTC.

The table lists this clonotype with many counts. CDR3: CASSYPIRTGTSTDTQYF. DNA of the CDR3: TGTGCCAGCAGTTACCCAATCAGGACAGGGACTAGCACAGATACGCAGTATTTT. The chain links TRBV6-6 to TRBJ2-3; TRBD1 matches 8 bases. The V gene's germline CDR1 is MNHNY and CDR2 SVGAGI (reference sequence). The CDR3 length is 18 residues. J was trimmed by 0 bases and V by 2 bases; bases with no gene match: 10.

This clonotype has a count of ten or more. The genes are TRBV6-4 and TRBJ2-7, with 13 bases identical to TRBD2. The CDR3 covers 15 residues. The junction had 7 bases not matched to a gene; V was cut back by 9 bases and J by 2 bases. Germline-derived CDR1 and CDR2 are MRHNA and SNTAGT. CDR3 nucleotides: TGTGCCAGAGGACTAGCGGGAGATAGGACCTACGAGCAGTACTTC. It encodes CARGLAGDRTYEQYF.

This clonotype was recorded a few times. Germline and junction disagree at one end, which may indicate a read error. The chain joins TRBV12-3 or TRBV12-4 to TRBJ2-1; no firm D call. The CDR3 sequence is 13 residues long. This CDR3 reads CASSLGEGNGQFF. The CDR3 region has the DNA TGTGCCAGCAGTTTAGGGGAAGGCAATGGGCAGTTCTTC.